This TCR beta chain was recorded in a study of cytomegalovirus exposure and HLA in healthy donors. Study-level points and caveats: Cytomegalovirus status was reportedly diagnosed by the classifier with high specificity and sensitivity.

The study ran its PCR with 60 Vbeta and 13 Jbeta primers. Measured with immunoSEQ multiplex PCR; TCRdb has only the in-frame clones, and not every one. The sample lists fewer than 80,000 clones; approximately 79% were seen once. Of note for this clone: The antigen remains unidentified.

This clonotype originated in a man in his thirties or forties in good health and CMV-seronegative. The sequenced sample consisted of PBMCs.

Here the CDR3 DNA reads TGTGCCTGGAGTAACTCCAGGGGACCCTCCTATGGCTACACCTTC. This encodes CAWSNSRGPSYGYTF. The chain combines TRBV30 with TRBJ1-2, with a weak D call TRBD1 (6 bases). V was clipped by 2 bases and J by 4 bases, with 17 bases between them. The CDR3 has 15 residues. Germline V CDR1 and CDR2: GTSNPN, SVGIG (reference sequence).